This TCR beta chain was sequenced during a study of T cell clonality in common variable immunodeficiency (dated by TCRdb to 2013 to 2016). CVID was diagnosed by standard criteria: serum IgG, IgA and/or IgM reduced below normal range, plus specific antibody deficiency. There were some 42 subjects in the CVID group (roughly 30 male and roughly 15 female), ranging in age from roughly 9 to 65 years, with a mean age of about 40. Most of the CVID patients and most of the healthy controls were of Caucasian heritage. All CVID subjects had received replacement immunoglobulin therapy for at least one year at the time of study participation. At blood collection, none of the CVID subjects was ill or on immunomodulatory or immunosuppressive medication. From each donor, about 5 to 8 ml of heparinized peripheral whole blood was collected. TCRbeta CDR3 repertoires were sequenced from genomic DNA of adults with common variable immune deficiency (CVID) and healthy adult controls. To isolate peripheral blood mononuclear cells, diluted blood was subjected to density centrifugation over Hypaque 1077 or Ficoll-Paque. Genomic DNA was obtained from unsorted mononuclear cells through either Qiagen column purification or a centrifugation-based method.

Of note for this clone: This receptor's antigen is unknown. The CDR3 end lies 3 residues beyond the end of the read and is filled in from the germline J gene.

From V the trimming removes 3 bases and from J it removes 3 bases, while the gene matches leave 15 bases of the junction unaccounted for. The CDR1 and CDR2 encoded by the germline V gene are KGHSH and LQKENI. The CDR3 has 18 amino acids, counting the end cysteine and phenylalanine. The DNA shown is the part of the CDR3 that was read: 45 bases, in frame from base 1. CVID samples and control samples contributed equivalent amounts of genomic DNA as sequencing input. For every sample, a 60 bp segment covering the rearranged TCRbeta CDR3 region was amplified and then sequenced. The immunoSEQ assay, a bias-corrected multiplex PCR combined with high-throughput sequencing, was used for TCRbeta amplification. Per the original workflow: Every unique nucleotide sequence was considered a clone and was annotated with V, D and J genes, copy number and frequency. Sequences were labeled productive if in frame, and non-productive if out of frame or containing stop codons. As previously described, Shannon's entropy was used to calculate clonality. The predicted amino acid sequences of productive clones were used to derive mean CDR3 Kyte-Doolittle hydropathy. Using the R hclust function, scaled V gene usage was clustered hierarchically with Manhattan distance and complete linkage. Clone sharing by CDR3 amino acid sequence was assessed by resampling 12 repertoires per group over 100 rounds. The repertoires were searched for fewer than 75 published EBV-specific TCRbeta sequences and fewer than 250 published CMV-specific TCRbeta sequences. Analysis left out two CVID samples that produced under 10,000 sequences, so 40 to 45 CVID repertoires remained. TCRdb took this table from immuneACCESS and kept in-frame rearrangements with V and J called. Such tables lack part of the clones; where checked against another copy, unresolved V genes explain under half of the gap, and the rest is unexplained. V, J and clone size reflect that table, while D and trimming were determined from the DNA. The sample features tens of thousands of clones, and none is a singleton. The top ten clones comprise 5% to 6.5% of the sample.

On the study overall, not on this receptor specifically: The authors noted that sequencing repertoires of T cell subpopulations would be needed to clarify what caused the increased clonality in CVID. Even though DNA input was the same, control samples had an average of about 80,000 unique sequences each, compared with approximately 30,000 in CVID samples. Reportedly, TCRbeta sequences from CVID had fewer deletions and N-nucleotide insertions, and highly modified clones with 13 or more V deletions were absent from CVID. Healthy controls shared more TCRbeta clones with each other than CVID subjects shared among themselves (p < 0.0001). Correlations between repertoire features and clinical complications were limited by patient heterogeneity within the CVID cohort. TCRbeta clonality was higher in CVID subjects than in healthy controls (t-test p = 0.018), and the increase was most characteristic of about a third of subjects.

The chain is encoded by TRBV18 joined to TRBJ2-3; TRBD1 fits 7 bases in the junction. The sequence came from a human donor with common variable immunodeficiency. Sequencing was carried out using peripheral blood mononuclear cells. This receptor has the CDR3 CASSPKLWTGGATDTQYF. The sequenced CDR3 bases are TGTGCCAGCTCACCTAAACTTTGGACAGGCGGCGCAACAGATACG.